The 21 T cell receptor beta chains below all came from one sample that was sequenced in a study of T cell responses to AZD1222 COVID-19 vaccine. Method: immunoSEQ multiplex PCR; TCRdb's copy keeps in-frame clones and lacks some. The table lists more than 110,000 clones, roughly 91% of them singletons. The starting material was peripheral blood, obtained 28 days after the second AZD1222 dose. The source of these receptors is an adult who received the AZD1222 COVID-19 vaccine.

This clone appeared once. The chain carries TRBV4-3 and TRBJ1-6, with TRBD1 matching over 8 bases. V shed 2 bases and J 10 bases; nucleotides not matched to a gene: 10. CDR3 length equals 16 residues. CDR1 is LGHNA and CDR2 is YSLEER in the germline V gene. CDR3 in amino acids: CASSQHAGTGESPLHF. CDR3 sequence (DNA): TGCGCCAGCAGCCAACATGCCGGGACAGGAGAATCACCCCTCCACTTT.

The V call is TRBV27, the J call TRBJ2-7; 9 bases agree with TRBD1. The CDR3 sequence is 15 residues long. The J segment lost 5 bases and the V segment lost 5 bases, leaving 10 bases of the junction unmatched. Germline V CDR1 and CDR2: MNHEY, SMNVEV (reference sequence). In nucleotides, the CDR3 is TGTGCCAGCAGTCCAACCGGGACAGGGATCCACGAGCAGTACTTC. It codes for CASSPTGTGIHEQYF.

The chain couples TRBV16 to TRBJ1-5; D is ambiguous. The germline gives CDR1 KGHSY, CDR2 FQNENV. V was shortened by 5 bases and J by 6 bases, with 11 bases between the two germline ends. The CDR3 has 13 amino acids. This CDR3 reads CASSSQEVQPQHF. The DNA of the CDR3 is TGTGCCAGCAGCTCCCAGGAGGTTCAGCCCCAGCATTTT.

The chain employs TRBV10-1 and TRBJ2-2, with TRBD2 as a possible D gene (5 bases). V lost 2 bases, J lost 7 bases, and 20 bases lay in between. CDR3 size: 17 residues. CDR1 and CDR2 from the germline V gene are WNHNN and SYGVQD (reference sequence). CDR3 residues: CASSETRVPAVGGELFF. Written as DNA, the CDR3 is TGCGCCAGCAGTGAGACGAGGGTTCCGGCGGTAGGCGGGGAGCTGTTTTTT.

DNA for the CDR3: TGTGCCAGCAGCCAAGATGGCGCTCCCTATGGCTACACCTTC. It encodes CASSQDGAPYGYTF. V is TRBV4-2 and J is TRBJ1-2; D is ambiguous. Germline CDR1 is LGHNA and CDR2 is YNFKEQ. Trimming stripped 0 bases from V and 4 bases from J, with 9 bases between. The CDR3 has 14 amino acids.

This sequence joins TRBV30 and TRBJ1-2; possibly TRBD1 for D (6 bases). CDR1 GTSNPN and CDR2 SVGIG come from the germline V gene (reference sequence). The CDR3 sequence is 13 residues long. V was pared by 1 base and J by 4 bases, with 10 bases between. CDR3 bases: TGTGCCTGGAGTGAACAGGGCTTCTATGGCTACACCTTC. As protein: CAWSEQGFYGYTF.

The chain is built from TRBV30 and TRBJ1-6; D call uncertain. The V gene's germline CDR1 is GTSNPN and CDR2 SVGIG (reference sequence). The CDR3 has 13 amino acids. V shed 7 bases and J shed 9 bases, with 16 bases lying between them. Here the CDR3 reads CASKVQDSSPLHF. CDR3 sequence (DNA): TGTGCCTCGAAGGTTCAAGACTCTTCACCCCTCCACTTT. The variable domain in full, with the rest retrieved from reference TRBV30 and TRBJ1-6, is SQTIHQWPATLVQPVGSPLSLECTVEGTSNPNLYWYRQAAGRGLQLLFYSVGIGQISSEVPQNLSASRPQDRQFILSSKKLLLSDSGFYLCASKVQDSSPLHFGNGTRLTVT.

The chain is built from TRBV7-3 and TRBJ1-6; D possibly corresponds to TRBD1 (6 bases). The CDR3 runs to 15 residues. Germline CDR1 and CDR2: SGHTA and FQGTGA. Deletions cut 1 base from V and 8 bases from J, with 12 bases between. The CDR3 loop reads CASSLIQGGDSPLHF. For the CDR3, the DNA is TGTGCCAGCAGCTTAATACAGGGAGGGGATTCACCCCTCCACTTT. The full variable domain, rest sourced from reference TRBV7-3 and TRBJ1-6, is GAGVSQTPSNKVTEKGKYVELRCDPISGHTALYWYRQSLGQGPEFLIYFQGTGAADDSGLPNDRFFAVRPEGSVSTLKIQRTERGDSAVYLCASSLIQGGDSPLHFGNGTRLTVT.

This chain links TRBV29-1 with TRBJ2-1; 8 positions match TRBD2. V gave up 3 bases and J gave up 8 bases; unmatched junction bases: 9. This CDR3 has 14 residues. Germline values: CDR1 SQVTM, CDR2 ANQGSEA. CDR3 residues: CSVEGKSGSDEQFF. The CDR3 nucleotides are TGCAGCGTTGAGGGTAAGAGCGGGAGTGATGAGCAGTTCTTC.

This clone was recorded a few times. The chain couples TRBV28 to TRBJ1-6; D is uncertain. V lost 6 bases and J 0 bases, leaving 12 bases between the germline ends. Germline assignment: CDR1 MDHEN and CDR2 SYDVKM. The CDR3 spans 16 residues. CDR3 bases: TGTGCCAGCAGCCGATCAACAAGCTCCTATAATTCACCCCTCCACTTT. Protein: CASSRSTSSYNSPLHF.

The CDR3 nucleotides read TGTGCCAGCAGCCTAACTCCAACGGTCTTAAGGGGGGACTACGAGCAGTACTTC. This gives the protein CASSLTPTVLRGDYEQYF. The rearrangement joins TRBV27 to TRBJ2-7, with D perhaps TRBD1 or TRBD2 (6 bases each). Looked up from germline, CDR1 is MNHEY and CDR2 is SMNVEV (reference sequence). The length of the CDR3 is 18 residues. V lost 6 bases and J 3 bases, leaving 27 bases between the germline ends.

CDR3 residues: CASSLAGVGANVLTF. The CDR3 region has the DNA TGTGCCAGCAGCTTAGCAGGGGTTGGGGCCAACGTCCTGACTTTC. The chain has TRBV7-8 and TRBJ2-6; possibly TRBD1 for D (5 bases). Germline CDR1 is SGHVS and CDR2 is FQNEAQ. The CDR3 spans 15 residues. V shed 0 bases and J shed 3 bases, with 6 bases lying between them.

The chain links TRBV7-9 to TRBJ1-5; tentatively, D is TRBD1 (5 bases). Deletions cut 6 bases from V and 4 bases from J, with 19 bases between. The V gene's germline CDR1 is SEHNR and CDR2 FQNEAQ (reference sequence). There are 16 residues in the CDR3. CDR3 coding DNA: TGTGCCAGCAGTAGAACCGGGGCCGGTACGAATCAGCCCCAGCATTTT. It yields the protein CASSRTGAGTNQPQHF.

This clone was found a few times. J is TRBJ1-3 and V is TRBV12-3 or TRBV12-4; maybe TRBD1 (5 bases). CDR3 length equals 13 residues. Trimming took off 6 bases at V and 2 bases at J, with 8 bases between the two ends. CDR3 bases: TGTGCCAGCAGGCAGGGAACTGGAAACACCATATATTTT. It yields the protein CASRQGTGNTIYF.

The V call is TRBV28, the J call TRBJ1-5, with no clear D. The germline V and J ends were trimmed by 6 bases and 5 bases, with 2 bases remaining between them. CDR1 MDHEN and CDR2 SYDVKM come from the germline V gene. There are 10 residues in the CDR3. The CDR3 is CASSYQPQHF. CDR3 bases: TGTGCCAGCAGCTATCAGCCCCAGCATTTT.

This clone was detected a few times. J is TRBJ1-3 and V is TRBV4-1; no reliable D call. Germline values: CDR1 MGHRA, CDR2 YSYEKL. CDR3 length equals 15 residues. V shed 1 base and J shed 0 bases, with 7 bases lying between them. CDR3 DNA sequence: TGCGCCAGCAGCCAAGTTAAGAGCTCTGGAAACACCATATATTTT. It specifies CASSQVKSSGNTIYF.

This chain uses TRBV24-1 with TRBJ2-2; D could derive from TRBD1 or TRBD2 (5 bases each). Trimming left V 4 bases short and J 0 bases short, with 8 bases between. The length of the CDR3 is 15 residues. CDR1 KGHDR and CDR2 SFDVKD come from the germline V gene. The CDR3 DNA reads TGTGCCACCAGTGACCCGGGACCGAACACCGGGGAGCTGTTTTTT. Its protein product is CATSDPGPNTGELFF.

The chain employs TRBV4-3 and TRBJ1-6, with D perhaps matching TRBD1 (6 bases). From germline, CDR1 is LGHNA and CDR2 YSLEER. Trimming left V 6 bases short and J 9 bases short, with 21 bases between. CDR3 size: 16 residues. In DNA, the CDR3 is TGCGCCAGCAGTCAGAAAACAGGGACCAGATTTTCACCCCTCCACTTT. Its protein is CASSQKTGTRFSPLHF.

This chain connects TRBV28 to TRBJ2-1; TRBD2 agrees at 11 bases. Germline CDR1 MDHEN, CDR2 SYDVKM. The CDR3 covers 15 residues. V shed 7 bases, J shed 4 bases, and the junction held 6 bases outside the gene matches. The chain's CDR3 is CASNLGLADYNEQFF. CDR3 coding DNA: TGTGCCAGCAACCTGGGACTAGCGGATTACAATGAGCAGTTCTTC.

CDR3 bases: TGTGCCAGCAGTTTATGGGGTGGACAGGTCTCCTACGAGCAGTACTTC. Translated: CASSLWGGQVSYEQYF. V and J are TRBV27 and TRBJ2-7, with 7 nucleotides matching TRBD1. The junction had 6 bases not matched to a gene; V was cut back by 1 base and J by 0 bases. The germline CDR1 and CDR2 sequences are MNHEY and SMNVEV (reference sequence). The CDR3 has 16 amino acids.

J is TRBJ1-1 and V is TRBV2; the D gene is possibly TRBD1 (5 bases). Germline assignment: CDR1 SNHLY and CDR2 FYNNEI. The CDR3 consists of 12 residues. V was trimmed by 7 bases and J by 4 bases, leaving 10 bases between them. The CDR3, as DNA: TGTGCCAGCATCGGGGGATCCACTGAAGCTTTCTTT. Its protein is CASIGGSTEAFF.